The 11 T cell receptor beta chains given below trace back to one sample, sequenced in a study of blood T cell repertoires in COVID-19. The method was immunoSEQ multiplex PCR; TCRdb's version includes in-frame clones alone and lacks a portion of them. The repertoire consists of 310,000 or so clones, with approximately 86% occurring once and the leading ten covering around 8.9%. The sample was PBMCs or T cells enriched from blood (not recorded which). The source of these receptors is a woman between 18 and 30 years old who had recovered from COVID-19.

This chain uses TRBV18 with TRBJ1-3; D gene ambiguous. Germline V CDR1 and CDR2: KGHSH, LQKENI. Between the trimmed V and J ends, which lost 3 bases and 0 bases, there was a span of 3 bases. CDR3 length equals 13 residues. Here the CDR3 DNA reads TGTGCCAGCTCACCCGGCTCTGGAAACACCATATATTTT. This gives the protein CASSPGSGNTIYF.

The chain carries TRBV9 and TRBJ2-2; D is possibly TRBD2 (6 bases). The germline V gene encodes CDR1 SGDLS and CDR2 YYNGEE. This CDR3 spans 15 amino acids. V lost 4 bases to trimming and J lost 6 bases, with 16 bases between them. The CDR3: CASSPPGVEAGELFF. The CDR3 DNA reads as TGTGCCAGCAGCCCCCCGGGGGTAGAGGCCGGGGAGCTGTTTTTT.

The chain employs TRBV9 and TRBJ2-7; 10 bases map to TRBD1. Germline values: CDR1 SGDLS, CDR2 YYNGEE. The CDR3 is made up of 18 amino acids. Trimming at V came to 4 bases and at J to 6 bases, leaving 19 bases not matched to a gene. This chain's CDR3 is CASSRVGFGTGEGAEQYF. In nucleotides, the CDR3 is TGTGCCAGCAGCCGGGTGGGGTTCGGGACAGGGGAAGGGGCCGAGCAGTACTTC.

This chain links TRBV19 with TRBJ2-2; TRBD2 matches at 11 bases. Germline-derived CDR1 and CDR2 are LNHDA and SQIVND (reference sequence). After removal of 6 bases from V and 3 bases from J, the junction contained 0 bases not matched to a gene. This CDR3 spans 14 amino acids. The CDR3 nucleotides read TGTGCCAGTAGACTAGCGGGAGACACCGGGGAGCTGTTTTTT. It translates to CASRLAGDTGELFF.

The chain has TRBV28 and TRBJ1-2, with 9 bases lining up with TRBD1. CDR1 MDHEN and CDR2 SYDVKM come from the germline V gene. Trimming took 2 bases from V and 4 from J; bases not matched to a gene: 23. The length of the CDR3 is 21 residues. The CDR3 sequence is CASSLSPPQPRQGVRSYGYTF. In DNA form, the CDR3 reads TGTGCCAGCAGTTTAAGCCCGCCCCAGCCTCGACAGGGGGTAAGGAGCTATGGCTACACCTTC.

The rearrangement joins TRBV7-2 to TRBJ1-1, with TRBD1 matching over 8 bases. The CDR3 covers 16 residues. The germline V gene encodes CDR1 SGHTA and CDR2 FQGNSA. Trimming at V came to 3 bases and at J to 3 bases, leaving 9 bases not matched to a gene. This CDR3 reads CASSLTQGQGDTEAFF. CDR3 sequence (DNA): TGTGCCAGCAGCTTGACCCAAGGACAGGGAGACACTGAAGCTTTCTTT.

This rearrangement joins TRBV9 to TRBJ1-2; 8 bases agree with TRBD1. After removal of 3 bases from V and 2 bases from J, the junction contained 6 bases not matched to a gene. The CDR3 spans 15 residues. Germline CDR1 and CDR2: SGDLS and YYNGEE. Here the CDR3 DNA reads TGTGCCAGCAGCGGAAGGGACAGGCAGAACTATGGCTACACCTTC. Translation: CASSGRDRQNYGYTF.

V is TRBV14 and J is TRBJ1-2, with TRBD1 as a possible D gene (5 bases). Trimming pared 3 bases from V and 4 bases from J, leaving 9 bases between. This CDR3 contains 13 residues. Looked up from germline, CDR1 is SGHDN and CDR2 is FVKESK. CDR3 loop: CASSQGLGYGYTF. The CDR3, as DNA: TGTGCCAGCAGCCAGGGGCTGGGCTATGGCTACACCTTC.

CDR3 in DNA: TGTGCCAGCAGCTTAACGACAGGGCCTAGTGAAAAACTGTTTTTT. It specifies CASSLTTGPSEKLFF. V usage is TRBV7-7 and J usage is TRBJ1-4, with 7 bases matching TRBD1. The CDR3 runs to 15 residues. In germline, CDR1 is SSHAT, CDR2 FNYEAQ (reference sequence). V trimming: 2 bases; J trimming: 7 bases; junction bases outside the gene matches: 7.

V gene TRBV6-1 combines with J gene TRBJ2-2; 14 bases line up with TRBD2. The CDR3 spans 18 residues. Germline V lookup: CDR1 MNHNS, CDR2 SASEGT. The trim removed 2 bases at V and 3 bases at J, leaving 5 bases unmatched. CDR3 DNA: TGTGCCAGCAGTGAACCCTGGGGACTAGCGGGGGACACCGGGGAGCTGTTTTTT. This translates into CASSEPWGLAGDTGELFF.

Here the CDR3 reads CASTLGGSNQPQHF. CDR3 sequence (DNA): TGTGCCAGCACCCTAGGGGGTAGCAATCAGCCCCAGCATTTT. The rearrangement uses TRBV27 and TRBJ1-5; possible D gene TRBD1, 6 bases. Germline-derived CDR1 and CDR2 are MNHEY and SMNVEV (reference sequence). There are 14 residues in the CDR3. Trimming cost V 7 bases and J 0 bases, with 10 bases left between them.